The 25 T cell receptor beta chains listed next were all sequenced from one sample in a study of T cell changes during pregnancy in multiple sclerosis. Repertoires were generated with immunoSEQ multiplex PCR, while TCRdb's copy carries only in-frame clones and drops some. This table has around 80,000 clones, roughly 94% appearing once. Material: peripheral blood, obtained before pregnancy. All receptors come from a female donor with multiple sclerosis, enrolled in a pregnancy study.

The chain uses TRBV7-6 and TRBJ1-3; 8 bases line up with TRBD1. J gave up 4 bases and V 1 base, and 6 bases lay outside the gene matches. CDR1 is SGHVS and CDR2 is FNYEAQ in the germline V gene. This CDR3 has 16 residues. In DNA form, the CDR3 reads TGTGCCAGCAGCTTAGGGACAGGGTATGTCGGAAACACCATATATTTT. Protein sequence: CASSLGTGYVGNTIYF.

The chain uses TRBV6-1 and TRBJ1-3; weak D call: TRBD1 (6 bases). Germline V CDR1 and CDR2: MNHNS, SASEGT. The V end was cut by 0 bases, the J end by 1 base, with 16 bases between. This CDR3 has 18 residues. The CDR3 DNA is TGTGCCAGCAGTGAAGCGCTTCTGGGCAGGGGTTCTGGAAACACCATATATTTT. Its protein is CASSEALLGRGSGNTIYF.

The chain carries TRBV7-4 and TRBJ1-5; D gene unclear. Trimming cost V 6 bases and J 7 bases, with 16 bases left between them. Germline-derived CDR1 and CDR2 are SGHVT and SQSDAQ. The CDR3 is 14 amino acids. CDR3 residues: CASSSPRSGQPQHF. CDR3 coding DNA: TGTGCCAGCAGTTCCCCGAGGTCCGGCCAGCCCCAGCATTTT. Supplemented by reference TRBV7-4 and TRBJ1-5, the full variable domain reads GAGVSQSPRYKVAKRGRDVALRCDSISGHVTLYWYRQTLGQGSEVLTYSQSDAQRDKSGRPSGRFSAERPERSVSTLKIQRTEQGDSAVYLCASSSPRSGQPQHFGDGTRLSIL.

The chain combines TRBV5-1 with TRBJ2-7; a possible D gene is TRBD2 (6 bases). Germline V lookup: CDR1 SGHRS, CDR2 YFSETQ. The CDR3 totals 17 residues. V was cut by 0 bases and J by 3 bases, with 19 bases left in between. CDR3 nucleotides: TGCGCCAGCAGCTTGGGCCGGAACCGGGACTCGGGCTACGAGCAGTACTTC. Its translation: CASSLGRNRDSGYEQYF.

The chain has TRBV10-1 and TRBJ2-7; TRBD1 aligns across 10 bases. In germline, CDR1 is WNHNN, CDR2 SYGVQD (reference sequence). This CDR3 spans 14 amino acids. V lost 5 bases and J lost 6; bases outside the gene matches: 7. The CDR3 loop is CASSPGTGAVEQYF. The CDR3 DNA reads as TGCGCCAGCAGTCCCGGGACAGGGGCGGTCGAGCAGTACTTC.

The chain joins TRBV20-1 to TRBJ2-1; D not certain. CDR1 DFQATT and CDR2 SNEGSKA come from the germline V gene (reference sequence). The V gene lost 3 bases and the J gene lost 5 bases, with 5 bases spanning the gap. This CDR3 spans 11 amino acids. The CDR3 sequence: CSASLDNEQFF. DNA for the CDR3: TGCAGTGCTAGTCTAGACAATGAGCAGTTCTTC.

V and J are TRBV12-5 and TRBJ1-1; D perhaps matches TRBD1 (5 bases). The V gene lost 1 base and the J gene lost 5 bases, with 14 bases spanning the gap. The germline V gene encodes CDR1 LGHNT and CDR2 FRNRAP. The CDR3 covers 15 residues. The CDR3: CASGLAGLGGTEAFF. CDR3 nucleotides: TGTGCTAGTGGTTTGGCGGGACTGGGGGGGACTGAAGCTTTCTTT.

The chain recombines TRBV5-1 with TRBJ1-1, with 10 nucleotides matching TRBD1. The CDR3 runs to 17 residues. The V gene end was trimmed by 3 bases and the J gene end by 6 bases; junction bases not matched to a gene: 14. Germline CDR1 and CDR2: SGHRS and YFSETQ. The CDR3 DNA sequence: TGCGCCAGCAGCTCAACGACAGGGGGCAAAGGGGGAGCTGAAGCTTTCTTT. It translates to CASSSTTGGKGGAEAFF.

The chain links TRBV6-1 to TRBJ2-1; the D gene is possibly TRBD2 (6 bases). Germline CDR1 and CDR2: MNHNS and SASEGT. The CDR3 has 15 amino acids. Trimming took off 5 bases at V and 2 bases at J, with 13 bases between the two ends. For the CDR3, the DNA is TGTGCCAGCAGTTTTCGGGACTCGACCTACAATGAGCAGTTCTTC. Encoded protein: CASSFRDSTYNEQFF.

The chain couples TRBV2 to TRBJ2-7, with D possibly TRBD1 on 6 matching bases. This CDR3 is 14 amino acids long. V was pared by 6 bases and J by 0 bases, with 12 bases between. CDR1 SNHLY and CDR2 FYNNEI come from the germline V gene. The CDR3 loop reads CASRPGHISYEQYF. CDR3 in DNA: TGTGCCAGCAGACCGGGACACATCTCCTACGAGCAGTACTTC.

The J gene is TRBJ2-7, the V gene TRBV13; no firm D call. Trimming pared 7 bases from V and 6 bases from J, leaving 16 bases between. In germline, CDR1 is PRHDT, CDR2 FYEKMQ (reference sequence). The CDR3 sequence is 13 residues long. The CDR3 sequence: CASKAVAGSEQYF. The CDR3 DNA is TGTGCCAGCAAGGCGGTGGCCGGCAGCGAGCAGTACTTC.

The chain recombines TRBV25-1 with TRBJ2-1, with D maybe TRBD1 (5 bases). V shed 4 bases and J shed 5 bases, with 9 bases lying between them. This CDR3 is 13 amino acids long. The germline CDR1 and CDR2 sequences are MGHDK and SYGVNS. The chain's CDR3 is CASSVGHHNEQFF. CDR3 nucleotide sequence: TGTGCCAGCAGTGTAGGACATCACAATGAGCAGTTCTTC. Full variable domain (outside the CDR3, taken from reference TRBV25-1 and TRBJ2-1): EADIYQTPRYLVIGTGKKITLECSQTMGHDKMYWYQQDPGMELHLIHYSYGVNSTEKGDLSSESTVSRIRTEHFPLTLESARPSHTSQYLCASSVGHHNEQFFGPGTRLTVL.

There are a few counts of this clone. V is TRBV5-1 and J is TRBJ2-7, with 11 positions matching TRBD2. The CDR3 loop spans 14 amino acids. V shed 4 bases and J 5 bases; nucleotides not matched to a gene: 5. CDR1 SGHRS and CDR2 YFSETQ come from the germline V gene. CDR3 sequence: CASSLPGLADEQYF. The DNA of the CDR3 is TGCGCCAGCAGCCTACCGGGACTAGCGGACGAGCAGTACTTC.

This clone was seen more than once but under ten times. CDR3 region: CASSLGRADTQYF. CDR3 sequence (DNA): TGTGCCAGCAGCTTAGGGCGGGCAGATACGCAGTATTTT. This rearrangement joins TRBV11-3 to TRBJ2-3; TRBD2 is a possible D gene (5 bases). V lost 1 base and J lost 4, with 6 bases in between. The CDR3 loop spans 13 amino acids. Germline V gives CDR1 SGHNT, CDR2 YENEEA.

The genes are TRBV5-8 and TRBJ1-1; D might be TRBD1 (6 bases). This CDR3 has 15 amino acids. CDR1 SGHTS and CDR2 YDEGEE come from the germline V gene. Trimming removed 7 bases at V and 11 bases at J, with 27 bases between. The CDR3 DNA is TGTGCCAGCCCCAAAAGGACAGAGCGGCGTTTGGGGGCTTTCTTT. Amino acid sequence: CASPKRTERRLGAFF.

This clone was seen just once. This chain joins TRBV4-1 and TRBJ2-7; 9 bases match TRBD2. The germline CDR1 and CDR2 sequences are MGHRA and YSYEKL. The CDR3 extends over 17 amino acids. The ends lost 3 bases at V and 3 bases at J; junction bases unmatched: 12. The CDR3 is CASSQDPPSSGGYEQYF. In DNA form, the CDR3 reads TGCGCCAGCAGCCAGGACCCCCCCAGTAGCGGGGGCTACGAGCAGTACTTC.

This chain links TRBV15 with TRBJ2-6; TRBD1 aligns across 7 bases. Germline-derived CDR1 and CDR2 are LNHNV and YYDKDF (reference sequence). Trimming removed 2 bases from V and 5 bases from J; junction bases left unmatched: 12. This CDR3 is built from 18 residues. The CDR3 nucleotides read TGTGCCACCAGCAGAACCGGGACAGTCTCTGGATGGGCCAACGTCCTGACTTTC. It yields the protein CATSRTGTVSGWANVLTF. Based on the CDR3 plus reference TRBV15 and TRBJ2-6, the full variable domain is DAMVIQNPRYQVTQFGKPVTLSCSQTLNHNVMYWYQQKSSQAPKLLFHYYDKDFNNEADTPDNFQSRRPNTSFCFLDIRSPGLGDTAMYLCATSRTGTVSGWANVLTFGAGSRLTVL.

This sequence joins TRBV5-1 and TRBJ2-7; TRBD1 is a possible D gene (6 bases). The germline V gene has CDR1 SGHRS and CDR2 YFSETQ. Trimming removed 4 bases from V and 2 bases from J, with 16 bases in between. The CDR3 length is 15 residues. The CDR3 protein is CASSPIPGHTYEQYF. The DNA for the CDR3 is TGCGCCAGCAGCCCGATACCGGGACATACCTACGAGCAGTACTTC. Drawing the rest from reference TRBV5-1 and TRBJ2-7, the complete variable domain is KAGVTQTPRYLIKTRGQQVTLSCSPISGHRSVSWYQQTPGQGLQFLFEYFSETQRNKGNFPGRFSGRQFSNSRSEMNVSTLELGDSALYLCASSPIPGHTYEQYFGPGTRLTVT.

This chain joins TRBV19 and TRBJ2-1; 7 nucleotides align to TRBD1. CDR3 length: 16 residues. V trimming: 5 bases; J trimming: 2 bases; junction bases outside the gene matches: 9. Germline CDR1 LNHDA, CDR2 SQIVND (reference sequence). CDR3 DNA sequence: TGTGCCAGTAGTGAACCCGGGACAGAGACCTACAATGAGCAGTTCTTC. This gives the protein CASSEPGTETYNEQFF.

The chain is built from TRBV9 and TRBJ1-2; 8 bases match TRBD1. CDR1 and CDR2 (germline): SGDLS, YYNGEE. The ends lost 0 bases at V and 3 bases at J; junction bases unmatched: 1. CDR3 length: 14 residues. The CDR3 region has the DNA TGTGCCAGCAGCGTAGACAGGGGGGACTATGGCTACACCTTC. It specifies CASSVDRGDYGYTF.

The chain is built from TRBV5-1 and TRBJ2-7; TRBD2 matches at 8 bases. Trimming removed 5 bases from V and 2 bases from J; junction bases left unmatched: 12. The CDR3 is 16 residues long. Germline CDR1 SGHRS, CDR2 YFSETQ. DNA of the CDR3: TGCGCCAGCAGTTTACTCACTAGCGGAGTAACCTACGAGCAGTACTTC. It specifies CASSLLTSGVTYEQYF.

For the CDR3, the DNA is TGTGCCAGCAGTTCAAGACAGATCAATCAGCCCCAGCATTTT. Its protein is CASSSRQINQPQHF. The chain joins TRBV27 to TRBJ1-5; maybe TRBD1 (5 bases). CDR1 is MNHEY, CDR2 SMNVEV, per germline (reference sequence). The CDR3 has 14 residues. V lost 4 bases and J 3 bases, leaving 10 bases between the germline ends.

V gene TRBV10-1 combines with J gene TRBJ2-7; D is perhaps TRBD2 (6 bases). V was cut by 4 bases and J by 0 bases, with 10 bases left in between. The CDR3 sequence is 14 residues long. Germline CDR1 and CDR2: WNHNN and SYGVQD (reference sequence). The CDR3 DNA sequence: TGCGCCAGCAGTGCCAGCGGGTCCTCCTACGAGCAGTACTTC. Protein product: CASSASGSSYEQYF.

CDR3 bases: TGTGCCAGCAGTTTGACCTTTGGGGGGCAGGGGGTTGGGGCCGGGGAGCTGTTTTTT. Residues: CASSLTFGGQGVGAGELFF. V usage is TRBV27 and J usage is TRBJ2-2; possible D gene TRBD1, 7 bases. Germline V gives CDR1 MNHEY, CDR2 SMNVEV (reference sequence). Trimming stripped 3 bases from V and 6 bases from J, with 26 bases between. This CDR3 is 19 amino acids long.

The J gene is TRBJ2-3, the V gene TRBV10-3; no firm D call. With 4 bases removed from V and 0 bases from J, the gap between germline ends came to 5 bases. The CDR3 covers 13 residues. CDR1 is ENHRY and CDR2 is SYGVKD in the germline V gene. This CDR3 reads CAISGASTDTQYF. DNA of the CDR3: TGTGCCATCAGTGGGGCTAGCACAGATACGCAGTATTTT.